Listed below are T cell receptor beta chains from one sample, sequenced in a study of T cell responses to AZD1222 COVID-19 vaccine. TCRdb's table, derived via immunoSEQ multiplex PCR, lists solely in-frame clones and lacks some. The table lists 150,000 to 200,000 clones, around 92% of them singletons. Specimen: peripheral blood, collected 28 days after the second AZD1222 dose. The receptor set was obtained from an adult who received the AZD1222 COVID-19 vaccine. The CDR3 runs from the conserved cysteine through the conserved F or W. The order of the fields is J gene, V gene, clone size, CDR3 length, D gene, CDR3 protein, CDR3 DNA. The D gene is left open where the match is weak. Size tells how often a clone was seen (once, few, many) or the class of an expanded clone, and some rows leave it out.

j_call: TRBJ2-3; v_call: TRBV7-9; clone_size: .; cdr3_length: 15; d_call: TRBD1; cdr3_aa: CASSYPGQHTDTQYF; cdr3_nt: TGTGCCAGCAGCTATCCGGGACAGCACACAGATACGCAGTATTTT
j_call: TRBJ1-1; v_call: TRBV12-5; clone_size: .; cdr3_length: 17; d_call: .; cdr3_aa: CASGLVLGQRVLTEAFF; cdr3_nt: TGTGCTAGTGGTTTGGTACTCGGACAGAGGGTCCTCACTGAAGCTTTCTTT
j_call: TRBJ1-4; v_call: TRBV19; clone_size: .; cdr3_length: 12; d_call: .; cdr3_aa: CASWRGVGKLFF; cdr3_nt: TGTGCCAGCTGGCGGGGTGTCGGAAAACTGTTTTTT
j_call: TRBJ2-5; v_call: TRBV6-4; clone_size: .; cdr3_length: 15; d_call: TRBD2; cdr3_aa: CASSDRTGGQETQYF; cdr3_nt: TGTGCCAGCAGTGACAGGACGGGGGGGCAGGAGACCCAGTACTTC
j_call: TRBJ1-2; v_call: TRBV5-6; clone_size: .; cdr3_length: 15; d_call: TRBD1; cdr3_aa: CASSPGTVLNYGYTF; cdr3_nt: TGTGCCAGCAGCCCCGGGACAGTCCTTAACTATGGCTACACCTTC
j_call: TRBJ1-5; v_call: TRBV12-3/TRBV12-4; clone_size: .; cdr3_length: 13; d_call: .; cdr3_aa: CASSTWPNQPQHF; cdr3_nt: TGTGCCAGCAGTACTTGGCCTAATCAGCCCCAGCATTTT
j_call: TRBJ2-3; v_call: TRBV19; clone_size: .; cdr3_length: 17; d_call: TRBD2; cdr3_aa: CASSMSRGVEGTDTQYF; cdr3_nt: TGTGCCAGTAGCATGTCCCGGGGGGTCGAAGGCACAGATACGCAGTATTTT
j_call: TRBJ2-5; v_call: TRBV3-1/TRBV3-2; clone_size: .; cdr3_length: 14; d_call: .; cdr3_aa: CASSQKGGGETQYF; cdr3_nt: TGTGCCAGCAGCCAAAAAGGAGGGGGGGAGACCCAGTACTTC
j_call: TRBJ1-2; v_call: TRBV2; clone_size: .; cdr3_length: 13; d_call: .; cdr3_aa: CASSDWGHNGYTF; cdr3_nt: TGTGCCAGCAGTGACTGGGGGCACAATGGCTACACCTTC
j_call: TRBJ2-3; v_call: TRBV5-4; clone_size: .; cdr3_length: 16; d_call: TRBD2; cdr3_aa: CASSRPLAGPTDTQYF; cdr3_nt: TGTGCCAGCAGCCGCCCACTAGCGGGCCCCACAGATACGCAGTATTTT
j_call: TRBJ2-1; v_call: TRBV2; clone_size: .; cdr3_length: 16; d_call: .; cdr3_aa: CASRDLDEGPYNEQFF; cdr3_nt: TGTGCCAGCAGGGACCTTGACGAGGGCCCCTACAATGAGCAGTTCTTC
j_call: TRBJ2-7; v_call: TRBV4-1; clone_size: .; cdr3_length: 14; d_call: .; cdr3_aa: CASSRQTGGYEQYF; cdr3_nt: TGCGCCAGCAGCCGCCAAACTGGGGGGTACGAGCAGTACTTC
j_call: TRBJ1-1; v_call: TRBV25-1; clone_size: .; cdr3_length: 14; d_call: .; cdr3_aa: CASSEEGWNTEAFF; cdr3_nt: TGTGCCAGCAGTGAGGAGGGGTGGAACACTGAAGCTTTCTTT
j_call: TRBJ1-4; v_call: TRBV19; clone_size: .; cdr3_length: 15; d_call: .; cdr3_aa: CASSIGVATNEKLFF; cdr3_nt: TGTGCCAGTAGTATTGGGGTTGCAACTAATGAAAAACTGTTTTTT
j_call: TRBJ1-2; v_call: TRBV15; clone_size: .; cdr3_length: 15; d_call: .; cdr3_aa: CATSRGTATNYGYTF; cdr3_nt: TGTGCCACCAGCAGAGGAACAGCGACTAACTATGGCTACACCTTC
j_call: TRBJ2-7; v_call: TRBV4-1; clone_size: .; cdr3_length: 15; d_call: .; cdr3_aa: CASSRTGTPSYEQYF; cdr3_nt: TGCGCCAGCAGCCGGACGGGGACACCCTCCTACGAGCAGTACTTC
j_call: TRBJ2-7; v_call: TRBV4-1; clone_size: once; cdr3_length: 15; d_call: .; cdr3_aa: CASSQGQQISYEQYF; cdr3_nt: TGCGCCAGCAGCCAAGGACAGCAAATCTCCTACGAGCAGTACTTC
j_call: TRBJ2-7; v_call: TRBV11-2; clone_size: .; cdr3_length: 13; d_call: .; cdr3_aa: CASSFHSSYEQYF; cdr3_nt: TGTGCCAGCAGCTTTCATAGCTCCTACGAGCAGTACTTC
j_call: TRBJ1-2; v_call: TRBV19; clone_size: .; cdr3_length: 12; d_call: TRBD1; cdr3_aa: CASRGTGGGYTF; cdr3_nt: TGTGCCAGCCGGGGGACAGGGGGTGGCTACACCTTC
j_call: TRBJ1-3; v_call: TRBV5-1; clone_size: .; cdr3_length: 14; d_call: .; cdr3_aa: CASSPGTYGNTIYF; cdr3_nt: TGCGCCAGCAGCCCGGGGACGTATGGAAACACCATATATTTT
j_call: TRBJ1-2; v_call: TRBV4-2; clone_size: .; cdr3_length: 18; d_call: .; cdr3_aa: CASSQDSVTGLVGYGYTF; cdr3_nt: TGTGCCAGCAGCCAAGATTCGGTAACAGGGCTCGTGGGCTATGGCTACACCTTC
j_call: TRBJ1-2; v_call: TRBV19; clone_size: .; cdr3_length: 15; d_call: .; cdr3_aa: CASTPNGGANYGYTF; cdr3_nt: TGTGCCAGTACCCCTAACGGTGGGGCTAACTATGGCTACACCTTC
j_call: TRBJ2-5; v_call: TRBV3-1/TRBV3-2; clone_size: .; cdr3_length: 16; d_call: .; cdr3_aa: CASSGSRDSLGETQYF; cdr3_nt: TGTGCCAGCAGCGGATCCCGGGACTCCCTAGGGGAGACCCAGTACTTC
j_call: TRBJ1-4; v_call: TRBV5-1; clone_size: once; cdr3_length: 14; d_call: .; cdr3_aa: CASSQTATNEKLFF; cdr3_nt: TGCGCCAGCAGCCAGACAGCAACTAATGAAAAACTGTTTTTT
j_call: TRBJ1-5; v_call: TRBV30; clone_size: once; cdr3_length: 14; d_call: .; cdr3_aa: CAWSGLAGDQPQHF; cdr3_nt: TGTGCCTGGAGCGGCTTGGCAGGGGACCAGCCCCAGCATTTT
j_call: TRBJ1-1; v_call: TRBV7-8; clone_size: .; cdr3_length: 13; d_call: .; cdr3_aa: CASSLSRGGTAFF; cdr3_nt: TGTGCCAGCAGCTTAAGTCGAGGGGGAACAGCTTTCTTT
j_call: TRBJ2-7; v_call: TRBV6-5; clone_size: .; cdr3_length: 15; d_call: TRBD1; cdr3_aa: CASSYWGQGGYEQYF; cdr3_nt: TGTGCCAGCAGTTACTGGGGACAGGGTGGCTACGAGCAGTACTTC
j_call: TRBJ1-6; v_call: TRBV20-1; clone_size: .; cdr3_length: 16; d_call: .; cdr3_aa: CSASLPRSSYNSPLHF; cdr3_nt: TGCAGTGCTAGTCTACCCCGAAGCTCCTATAATTCACCCCTCCACTTT
j_call: TRBJ1-1; v_call: TRBV27; clone_size: .; cdr3_length: 14; d_call: TRBD1; cdr3_aa: CASSQDRDRTEAFF; cdr3_nt: TGTGCCAGCAGTCAAGACAGGGACAGAACTGAAGCTTTCTTT
j_call: TRBJ2-3; v_call: TRBV28; clone_size: .; cdr3_length: 14; d_call: .; cdr3_aa: CASSFYVRADTQYF; cdr3_nt: TGTGCCAGCAGTTTTTATGTCCGGGCAGATACGCAGTATTTT
j_call: TRBJ1-1; v_call: TRBV30; clone_size: .; cdr3_length: 13; d_call: .; cdr3_aa: CAWNQGLNTEAFF; cdr3_nt: TGTGCCTGGAACCAGGGGCTGAACACTGAAGCTTTCTTT
j_call: TRBJ1-3; v_call: TRBV7-6; clone_size: .; cdr3_length: 16; d_call: TRBD1; cdr3_aa: CASSDRGRGGGNTIYF; cdr3_nt: TGTGCCAGCAGCGACAGGGGGCGCGGAGGGGGAAACACCATATATTTT
j_call: TRBJ2-2; v_call: TRBV7-9; clone_size: .; cdr3_length: 12; d_call: .; cdr3_aa: CASSHYTGELFF; cdr3_nt: TGTGCCAGCAGCCATTATACCGGGGAGCTGTTTTTT
j_call: TRBJ1-1; v_call: TRBV4-1; clone_size: once; cdr3_length: 17; d_call: .; cdr3_aa: CASSHQAQGRVNTEAFF; cdr3_nt: TGCGCCAGCAGCCATCAAGCGCAGGGGCGGGTGAACACTGAAGCTTTCTTT
j_call: TRBJ2-5; v_call: TRBV11-2; clone_size: .; cdr3_length: 13; d_call: .; cdr3_aa: CASSSAGRETQYF; cdr3_nt: TGTGCCAGCAGCTCCGCCGGAAGAGAGACCCAGTACTTC
j_call: TRBJ2-2; v_call: TRBV5-4; clone_size: .; cdr3_length: 16; d_call: .; cdr3_aa: CASSSEGLGVTGELFF; cdr3_nt: TGTGCCAGCAGCTCGGAAGGACTGGGTGTAACCGGGGAGCTGTTTTTT
j_call: TRBJ1-5; v_call: TRBV20-1; clone_size: few; cdr3_length: 14; d_call: .; cdr3_aa: CSASRARARQPQHF; cdr3_nt: TGCAGTGCTAGTAGGGCGCGGGCAAGGCAGCCCCAGCATTTT
j_call: TRBJ1-2; v_call: TRBV7-6; clone_size: .; cdr3_length: 16; d_call: TRBD1; cdr3_aa: CASSLDADRFGYGYTF; cdr3_nt: TGTGCCAGCAGCTTAGATGCGGACAGGTTTGGGTATGGCTACACCTTC
j_call: TRBJ1-4; v_call: TRBV15; clone_size: .; cdr3_length: 15; d_call: .; cdr3_aa: CATGQSRTTNEKLFF; cdr3_nt: TGTGCCACGGGCCAAAGCCGGACAACTAATGAAAAACTGTTTTTT
j_call: TRBJ1-1; v_call: TRBV18; clone_size: .; cdr3_length: 14; d_call: TRBD1; cdr3_aa: CASSPGQGRTEAFF; cdr3_nt: TGTGCCAGCTCACCGGGACAGGGGAGGACTGAAGCTTTCTTT
j_call: TRBJ2-7; v_call: TRBV5-6; clone_size: .; cdr3_length: 14; d_call: .; cdr3_aa: CASSLGGGPYEQYF; cdr3_nt: TGTGCCAGCAGCTTGGGGGGTGGACCCTACGAGCAGTACTTC
j_call: TRBJ2-1; v_call: TRBV6-6; clone_size: .; cdr3_length: 15; d_call: TRBD2; cdr3_aa: CASSLAGISYNEQFF; cdr3_nt: TGTGCCAGCAGCCTAGCGGGGATCTCCTACAATGAGCAGTTCTTC
j_call: TRBJ2-7; v_call: TRBV18; clone_size: .; cdr3_length: 14; d_call: .; cdr3_aa: CASSLNTVSYEQYF; cdr3_nt: TGTGCCAGCTCACTAAACACAGTTTCTTACGAGCAGTACTTC
j_call: TRBJ1-2; v_call: TRBV2; clone_size: .; cdr3_length: 15; d_call: .; cdr3_aa: CASRHIMSGAGGYTF; cdr3_nt: TGTGCCAGCAGGCACATCATGTCAGGGGCCGGGGGCTACACCTTC
j_call: TRBJ2-7; v_call: TRBV7-8; clone_size: .; cdr3_length: 13; d_call: TRBD1; cdr3_aa: CASSQWTGGEQYF; cdr3_nt: TGTGCCAGCAGCCAGTGGACAGGGGGCGAGCAGTACTTC
j_call: TRBJ1-6; v_call: TRBV18; clone_size: .; cdr3_length: 14; d_call: .; cdr3_aa: CASSQEDGNSPLHF; cdr3_nt: TGTGCCAGCTCACAAGAGGATGGCAATTCACCCCTCCACTTT
j_call: TRBJ1-5; v_call: TRBV30; clone_size: .; cdr3_length: 14; d_call: .; cdr3_aa: CAWSGTVVNQPQHF; cdr3_nt: TGTGCCTGGAGTGGAACGGTGGTCAATCAGCCCCAGCATTTT
j_call: TRBJ1-3; v_call: TRBV5-8; clone_size: once; cdr3_length: 15; d_call: .; cdr3_aa: CASSRVIGSGNTIYF; cdr3_nt: TGTGCCAGCAGCCGGGTCATTGGCTCTGGAAACACCATATATTTT